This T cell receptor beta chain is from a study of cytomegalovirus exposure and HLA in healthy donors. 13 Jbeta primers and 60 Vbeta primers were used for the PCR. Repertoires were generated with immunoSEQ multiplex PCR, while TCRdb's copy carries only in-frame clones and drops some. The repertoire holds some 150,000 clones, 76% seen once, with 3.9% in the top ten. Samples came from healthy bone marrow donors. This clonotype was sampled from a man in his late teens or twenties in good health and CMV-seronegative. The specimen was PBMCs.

The CDR3 is CASKQVSNQPQHF. Written as DNA, the CDR3 is TGTGCCAGCAAACAGGTTAGCAATCAGCCCCAGCATTTT. V gene TRBV2 combines with J gene TRBJ1-5; perhaps TRBD1 as D (5 bases). The germline gives CDR1 SNHLY, CDR2 FYNNEI. V was pared by 7 bases and J by 0 bases, with 7 bases between. The CDR3 sequence is 13 residues long.